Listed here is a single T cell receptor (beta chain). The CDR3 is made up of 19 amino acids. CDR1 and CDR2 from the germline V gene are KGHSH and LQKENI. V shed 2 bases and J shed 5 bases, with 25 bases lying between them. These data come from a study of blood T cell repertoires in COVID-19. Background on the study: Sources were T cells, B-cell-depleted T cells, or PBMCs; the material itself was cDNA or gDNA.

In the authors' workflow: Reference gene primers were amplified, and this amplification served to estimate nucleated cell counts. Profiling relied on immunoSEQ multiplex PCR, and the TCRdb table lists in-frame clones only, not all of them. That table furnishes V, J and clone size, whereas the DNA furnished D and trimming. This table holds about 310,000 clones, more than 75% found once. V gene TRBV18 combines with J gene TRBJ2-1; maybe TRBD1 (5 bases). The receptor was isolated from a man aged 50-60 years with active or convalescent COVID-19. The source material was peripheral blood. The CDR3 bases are TGTGCCAGCTCACCAAGGATAGGGGCGATCTCACCTCAGAACAATGAGCAGTTCTTC. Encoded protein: CASSPRIGAISPQNNEQFF. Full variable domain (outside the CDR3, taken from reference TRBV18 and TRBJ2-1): NAGVMQNPRHLVRRRGQEARLRCSPMKGHSHVYWYRQLPEEGLKFMVYLQKENIIDESGMPKERFSAEFPKEGPSILRIQQVVRGDSAAYFCASSPRIGAISPQNNEQFFGPGTRLTVL.